This entry features one T cell receptor (beta chain) sequence. Its antigen is unidentified. This entry belongs to a study of metastatic and nonmetastatic thyroid tumors. Study in general: Where malignant and benign thyroid patients were concerned, repertoires were compared across blood and tumor or nodule tissue.

Notes on the study in general: Patients with malignant thyroid tumors reportedly had significantly higher TCR beta diversity than those with benign nodules, in blood and tumor.

Original processing methods: Clinicopathological groups differed in CDR3, with these differences serving to build a distant-metastasis classifier for papillary thyroid cancer. TCRdb reprocessed the PCR reads using MiXCR. TCRdb's processing, not the authors', yielded these V and J calls. The top ten hold about 11% of the sample, which has about 93,000 clones, about 13% seen once. No treatment had been given to any patient before thyroid surgery. This CDR3 comprises 11 residues. Germline CDR1 and CDR2: GTSNPN and SVGIG (reference sequence). V lost 2 bases and J 7 bases, leaving 9 bases between the germline ends.

The sequenced sample consisted of blood. This clonotype was obtained from a female donor with papillary thyroid cancer or a benign thyroid nodule (not recorded which). Some clones in this sample may be carry-over from other donors' samples. The chain uses TRBV30 and TRBJ2-7; D gene unclear. CDR3 sequence reads: CAWSPGREQYF. For the CDR3, the DNA is TGTGCCTGGAGTCCTGGGCGGGAGCAGTACTTC.